The entry that follows covers one T cell receptor (beta chain) sequence. CDR3 length: 14 residues. Germline CDR1 and CDR2: SEHNR and FQNEAQ (reference sequence). Trimming shortened V by 1 base and J by 5 bases, and 12 bases separated the two germline ends. This table comes from immunoSEQ multiplex PCR, and its TCRdb copy is limited to in-frame clones, with some not included. There are around 130,000 clones in the sample; about 89% occur only once, and approximately 1.5% lies in the top ten. These data are taken from a study of T cells in localized non-small cell lung cancer. This chain connects TRBV7-9 to TRBJ2-7; no definite D call. This TCR was sampled from a female donor older than 55 with stage I lung adenocarcinoma. The sample in question was peripheral blood, obtained before any cancer treatment. This CDR3 reads CASSLGGSSNEQYF. The CDR3 DNA sequence: TGTGCCAGCAGCTTAGGAGGCTCGAGTAACGAGCAGTACTTC.